These T cell receptor beta chains were read from a single sample in a study of neoadjuvant nivolumab and ipilimumab in lung cancer. Some clones are missing from TCRdb's copy, which holds only in-frame ones; the method was immunoSEQ multiplex PCR. The data show about 18,000 clones, roughly three quarters seen once. Material: tumor tissue, obtained after neoadjuvant nivolumab, alone or with ipilimumab, at or shortly before surgery. All receptors derive from an adult with non-small cell lung cancer. CDR3s include the opening cysteine and the closing phenylalanine or tryptophan. The order of the fields is V gene, clone size, D gene, J gene, CDR3 protein, CDR3 DNA. A D gene is named only where the DNA matches it firmly. Not every row has a clone size; where given, it reads once, few, many or a size class.

TRBV4-2	-	-	TRBJ2-3	CASSGGTHGTDTQYF	TGTGCCAGCAGCGGTGGGACGCACGGCACAGATACGCAGTATTTT
TRBV7-8	-	-	TRBJ2-6	CASSSVSLRSVLTF	TGTGCCAGCAGCTCCGTCAGTTTGCGCAGCGTCCTGACTTTC
TRBV5-1	few	TRBD2	TRBJ2-1	CASSLETSGRAQFF	TGCGCCAGCAGCTTGGAAACTAGCGGGAGGGCCCAGTTCTTC
TRBV5-5	-	-	TRBJ2-3	CASSGLGGGRTDTQYF	TGTGCCAGCTCGGGGCTAGGTGGGGGCAGGACAGATACGCAGTATTTT
TRBV6-5	-	TRBD1	TRBJ1-2	CASSTDRGLSGYTF	TGTGCCAGCAGTACCGACAGGGGGCTTAGTGGCTACACCTTC
TRBV7-9	-	TRBD2	TRBJ2-7	CASSPRTSGSSYEQYF	TGTGCCAGCAGCCCAAGGACTAGCGGGAGTAGTTACGAGCAGTACTTC
TRBV9	-	TRBD2	TRBJ2-5	CASSVSGGRGETQYF	TGTGCCAGCAGCGTATCAGGCGGGAGGGGAGAGACCCAGTACTTC
TRBV15	-	-	TRBJ2-6	CATSRAGVGRANVLTF	TGTGCCACCAGCAGAGCGGGTGTTGGGAGGGCCAACGTCCTGACTTTC
TRBV9	few	-	TRBJ1-5	CASSVGEGSNQPQHF	TGTGCCAGCAGCGTAGGGGAGGGGTCCAATCAGCCCCAGCATTTT
TRBV11-2	-	TRBD1	TRBJ1-2	CASSLGTGGYGYTF	TGTGCCAGCAGCTTAGGGACAGGGGGGTATGGCTACACCTTC
TRBV5-5	medium-sized	-	TRBJ2-7	CASSLIPGPYEQYF	TGTGCCAGCAGCTTAATACCGGGACCCTACGAGCAGTACTTC
TRBV7-3	-	-	TRBJ1-5	CASSPVWGGSNQPQHF	TGTGCCAGCAGCCCAGTGTGGGGGGGTAGCAATCAGCCCCAGCATTTT
TRBV7-9	-	TRBD2	TRBJ2-4	CASSLGGSEGKNIQYF	TGTGCCAGCAGCCTCGGGGGGTCAGAAGGCAAAAACATTCAGTACTTC
TRBV9	-	-	TRBJ1-1	CASSVYPTWDTEAFF	TGTGCCAGCAGCGTATATCCGACCTGGGACACTGAAGCTTTCTTT
TRBV14	-	TRBD1	TRBJ2-2	CASSQVGGTGYTGELFF	TGTGCCAGCAGCCAAGTCGGTGGGACAGGGTACACCGGGGAGCTGTTTTTT
TRBV28	-	TRBD2	TRBJ2-1	CASSFAGLTANEQFF	TGTGCCAGCAGTTTCGCGGGACTAACAGCCAATGAGCAGTTCTTC
TRBV6-1	-	-	TRBJ1-3	CASNTHRFSGNTIYF	TGTGCCAGCAACACCCACAGGTTCTCAGGAAACACCATATATTTT
TRBV5-4	-	-	TRBJ2-7	CASSLEESAYYEQYF	TGTGCCAGCAGCTTGGAGGAATCCGCATACTACGAGCAGTACTTC
TRBV6-6	-	-	TRBJ2-7	CASSSTGITYEQYF	TGTGCCAGCAGTTCAACCGGGATAACCTACGAGCAGTACTTC
TRBV15	-	-	TRBJ1-2	CATSRVAPWGVGDGYTF	TGTGCCACCAGCAGAGTGGCCCCTTGGGGGGTAGGCGATGGCTACACCTTC
TRBV4-3	-	-	TRBJ2-1	CASSLDPAGVDGQFF	TGCGCCAGCAGCCTCGACCCGGCAGGGGTCGACGGGCAGTTCTTC
TRBV5-6	-	-	TRBJ1-1	CASSLEEGRAFF	TGTGCCAGCAGCTTGGAGGAGGGTCGGGCTTTCTTT
TRBV5-6	-	-	TRBJ2-3	CASHRQATDTQYF	TGTGCCAGTCATCGTCAGGCCACAGATACGCAGTATTTT
TRBV18	-	-	TRBJ1-4	CASSGRQSQNEKLFF	TGTGCCAGCTCGGGCCGACAGTCTCAGAATGAAAAACTGTTTTTT
TRBV7-9	-	TRBD1	TRBJ2-2	CASSLGQGAVGELFF	TGTGCCAGCAGCTTAGGACAGGGGGCAGTCGGGGAGCTGTTTTTT
TRBV6-1	-	TRBD1	TRBJ2-5	CASSEWDRGEETQYF	TGTGCCAGCAGTGAATGGGACAGGGGCGAGGAGACCCAGTACTTC
TRBV5-4	-	-	TRBJ1-1	CASSLEGIMNTEAFF	TGTGCCAGCAGCTTGGAGGGGATCATGAACACTGAAGCTTTCTTT
TRBV28	-	-	TRBJ1-5	CASSSERAGSNQPQHF	TGTGCCAGCAGTTCTGAGCGGGCAGGGAGCAATCAGCCCCAGCATTTT
TRBV18	-	-	TRBJ1-4	CASSPREREKLFF	TGTGCCAGCTCACCACGTGAACGGGAAAAACTGTTTTTT
TRBV7-3	-	TRBD2	TRBJ2-1	CASSLSGTGGPGGEQFF	TGTGCCAGCAGCTTAAGCGGGACGGGAGGGCCTGGAGGGGAGCAGTTCTTC
TRBV11-1	-	-	TRBJ1-4	CASTSGTTHGNEKLFF	TGTGCCAGCACCTCCGGGACGACGCATGGTAATGAAAAACTGTTTTTT
TRBV7-2	-	-	TRBJ2-1	CASSSGSEQFF	TGTGCCAGCAGCTCCGGGTCCGAGCAGTTCTTC
TRBV9	-	-	TRBJ1-2	CASSPEGGINYGYTF	TGTGCCAGCAGCCCAGAAGGGGGAATCAACTATGGCTACACCTTC
TRBV27	-	-	TRBJ1-5	CASSLGGGSNQPQHF	TGTGCCAGCAGTTTAGGGGGAGGAAGCAATCAGCCCCAGCATTTT
TRBV6-1	-	-	TRBJ1-2	CASIKTWDGFYGYTF	TGTGCCAGCATTAAGACCTGGGACGGCTTCTATGGCTACACCTTC
TRBV6-5	-	TRBD2	TRBJ2-4	CASSLAGAKNIQYF	TGTGCCAGCAGCTTAGCGGGAGCCAAAAACATTCAGTACTTC
TRBV5-5	-	TRBD2	TRBJ2-7	CASSLGTSAVNEQYF	TGTGCCAGCAGTTTGGGGACTAGCGCGGTCAACGAGCAGTACTTC
TRBV14	-	TRBD2	TRBJ2-7	CASSFGGSSYEQYF	TGTGCCAGCAGCTTCGGGGGGAGCTCCTACGAGCAGTACTTC
TRBV30	medium-sized	TRBD2	TRBJ2-3	CAWSGAGVISTTDTQYF	TGTGCCTGGAGTGGAGCGGGAGTCATATCCACTACAGATACGCAGTATTTT